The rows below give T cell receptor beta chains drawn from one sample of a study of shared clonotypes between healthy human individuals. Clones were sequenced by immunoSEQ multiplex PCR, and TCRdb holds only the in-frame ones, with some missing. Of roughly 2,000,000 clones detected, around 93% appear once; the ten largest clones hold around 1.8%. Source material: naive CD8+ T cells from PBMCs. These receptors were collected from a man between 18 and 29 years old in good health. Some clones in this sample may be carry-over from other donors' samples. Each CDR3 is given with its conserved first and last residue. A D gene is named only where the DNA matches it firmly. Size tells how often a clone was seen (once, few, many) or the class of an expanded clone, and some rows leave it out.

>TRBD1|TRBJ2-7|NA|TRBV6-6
TGTGCCAGCAGTTACTGGGACAGGGGTGGCGACGAGCAGTACTTC
CASSYWDRGGDEQYF
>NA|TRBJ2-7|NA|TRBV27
TGTGCCAGCAGTCCCGGACAGATTGGGCCCTACGAGCAGTACTTC
CASSPGQIGPYEQYF
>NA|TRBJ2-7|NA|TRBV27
TGTGCCAGCAGCCATGGGGGAACTTACGAGCAGTACTTC
CASSHGGTYEQYF
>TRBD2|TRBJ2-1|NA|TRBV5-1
TGCGCCAGCACCCTACTAGCGGGAGCTTCCCACTCCTACAATGAGCAGTTCTTC
CASTLLAGASHSYNEQFF
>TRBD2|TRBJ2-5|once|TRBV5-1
TGCGCCAGCAGCCCAGGAACTAGCGTCTCAGAGACCCAGTACTTC
CASSPGTSVSETQYF
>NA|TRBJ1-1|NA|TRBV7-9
TGTGCCAGCAGCCTGGGTAGGGAGGGGGGCACTGAAGCTTTCTTT
CASSLGREGGTEAFF
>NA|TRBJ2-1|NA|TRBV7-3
TGTGCCAGCAGCCCAAATACAAGGAGCTCCTACAATGAGCAGTTCTTC
CASSPNTRSSYNEQFF
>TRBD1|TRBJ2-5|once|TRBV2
TGTGCCAGCACCCCGGGACAGGGCTCCCGGACCCAGTACTTC
CASTPGQGSRTQYF
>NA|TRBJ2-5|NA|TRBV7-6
TGTGCCAGCAGCTTGGGGGACTTAAGGGGAGAGACCCAGTACTTC
CASSLGDLRGETQYF
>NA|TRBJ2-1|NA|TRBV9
TGTGCCAGCAACGAGCTCAGCCCCTACAATGAGCAGTTCTTC
CASNELSPYNEQFF
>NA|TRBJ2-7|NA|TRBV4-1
TGCGCCAGCAGCCAAGTCTGGCAGAGTTACGAGCAGTACTTC
CASSQVWQSYEQYF
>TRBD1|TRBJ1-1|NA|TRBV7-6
TGTGCCAGCAGCTCAGACAGGGGATACACTGAAGCTTTCTTT
CASSSDRGYTEAFF
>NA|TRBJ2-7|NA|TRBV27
TGTGCCAGCAGTTGGGACGGCTACTCCTACGAGCAGTACTTC
CASSWDGYSYEQYF
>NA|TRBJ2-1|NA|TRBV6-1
TGTGCCAGCAGTGAAGGGCTAGCACAGAGCTCCTACAATGAGCAGTTCTTC
CASSEGLAQSSYNEQFF
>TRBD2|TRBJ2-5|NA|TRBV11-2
TGTGCCAGCAGGGAGACTAGCAAAGAGACCCAGTACTTC
CASRETSKETQYF
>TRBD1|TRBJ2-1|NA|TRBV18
TGTGCCAGCTCACCGCCCGCTTGGACAGGGGACAATGAGCAGTTCTTC
CASSPPAWTGDNEQFF
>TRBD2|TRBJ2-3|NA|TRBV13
TGTGCCAGCAGCAACCCCGGGACTAGCGGGGGGACAGATACGCAGTATTTT
CASSNPGTSGGTDTQYF
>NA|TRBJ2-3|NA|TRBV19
TGTGCCAGTAGTATATCAGAGTCCAGACTAGTCGTTACAGATACGCAGTATTTT
CASSISESRLVVTDTQYF
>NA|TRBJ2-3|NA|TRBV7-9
TGTGCCAGCAGTTGGGGCACAGATACGCAGTATTTT
CASSWGTDTQYF
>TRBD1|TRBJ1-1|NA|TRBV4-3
TGCGCCAGCAGCCAAACAGGGGTAAGCACTGAAGCTTTCTTT
CASSQTGVSTEAFF
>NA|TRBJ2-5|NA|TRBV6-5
TGTGCCAGCAGTTACTCGGGACGGATACAAGAGACCCAGTACTTC
CASSYSGRIQETQYF
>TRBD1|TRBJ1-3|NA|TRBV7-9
TGTGCCAGCAGCTCACCAGGGGGCTTGGGAAACACCATATATTTT
CASSSPGGLGNTIYF